This T cell receptor (beta chain) stems from a study of tumor-infiltrating lymphocytes in oesophageal squamous cell carcinoma. The germline CDR1 and CDR2 sequences are MNHEY and SVGEGT. V shed 6 bases and J shed 7 bases, with 15 bases lying between them. The CDR3 totals 13 residues. This clonotype was detected only once. TCRdb reanalysed the PCR reads using MiXCR and keeps one entry per CDR3 protein. The sample lists about 8,700 distinct CDR3 sequences, just over 65% occurring once. V gene TRBV6-2 or TRBV6-3 combines with J gene TRBJ1-2, with D possibly being TRBD1 (5 bases). The sample consisted of esophageal tumor tissue. The receptor was derived from a female donor with esophageal squamous cell carcinoma. The CDR3 reads CASSPRWGSGYTF. The CDR3 DNA is TGTGCCAGCAGCCCCCGGTGGGGGTCTGGCTACACCTTC.